The rows below give T cell receptor beta chains drawn from one sample of a study of blood T cell repertoires in COVID-19. The repertoire was sequenced with immunoSEQ multiplex PCR; TCRdb's copy has only in-frame clones and lacks some. The sample carries about 50,000 clones, over 75% recorded once. Material: peripheral blood. The receptors originated from a human donor with active COVID-19. The donor label of this sample is uncertain. Both conserved end residues are part of each CDR3. Each record gives: D gene, J gene, clone size, V gene, CDR3 protein, CDR3 DNA. The D gene is left open where the match is weak. Clone size is not always given. Where it is, it says once, few, many or a class for expanded clones.

d_gene: -; j_gene: TRBJ2-3; abundance: -; v_gene: TRBV5-1; CDR3aa: CASSLTGQSTDTQYF; CDR3nt: TGCGCCAGCAGTCTTACCGGACAGAGCACAGATACGCAGTATTTT
d_gene: TRBD2; j_gene: TRBJ2-7; abundance: -; v_gene: TRBV6-2/TRBV6-3; CDR3aa: CASSRTSGVSYEQYF; CDR3nt: TGTGCCAGCAGCCGGACTAGCGGGGTCTCCTACGAGCAGTACTTC
d_gene: -; j_gene: TRBJ1-3; abundance: -; v_gene: TRBV9; CDR3aa: CASSVSGVDGNTIYF; CDR3nt: TGTGCCAGCAGCGTATCAGGGGTGGACGGAAACACCATATATTTT
d_gene: TRBD1; j_gene: TRBJ2-7; abundance: -; v_gene: TRBV5-1; CDR3aa: CASSLQPWGQIDEQYF; CDR3nt: TGCGCCAGCAGCTTGCAACCTTGGGGACAGATCGACGAGCAGTACTTC
d_gene: TRBD2; j_gene: TRBJ2-4; abundance: -; v_gene: TRBV2; CDR3aa: CASSESGTSGDVQYF; CDR3nt: TGTGCCAGCAGTGAAAGTGGGACTAGCGGGGATGTTCAGTACTTC
d_gene: -; j_gene: TRBJ1-1; abundance: -; v_gene: TRBV3-1/TRBV3-2; CDR3aa: CASSRDLDRTEAFF; CDR3nt: TGTGCCAGCAGCCGAGACCTCGATCGGACTGAAGCTTTCTTT
d_gene: TRBD1; j_gene: TRBJ1-2; abundance: -; v_gene: TRBV11-3; CDR3aa: CASSLEAGGKYGYTF; CDR3nt: TGTGCCAGCAGCTTAGAGGCAGGGGGCAAGTATGGCTACACCTTC
d_gene: TRBD2; j_gene: TRBJ2-2; abundance: once; v_gene: TRBV10-3; CDR3aa: CAISGAGGRGTGELFF; CDR3nt: TGTGCCATCTCAGGAGCGGGAGGGCGGGGCACCGGGGAGCTGTTTTTT
d_gene: -; j_gene: TRBJ2-3; abundance: -; v_gene: TRBV3-1/TRBV3-2; CDR3aa: CASSRRSDTQYF; CDR3nt: TGTGCCAGCAGCCGGCGGTCGGATACGCAGTATTTT
d_gene: TRBD1; j_gene: TRBJ2-2; abundance: -; v_gene: TRBV28; CDR3aa: CASSLAGTGRTGELFF; CDR3nt: TGTGCCAGCAGTTTGGCCGGGACAGGGCGCACCGGGGAGCTGTTTTTT
d_gene: -; j_gene: TRBJ1-5; abundance: once; v_gene: TRBV7-2; CDR3aa: CASSLRDNQPQHF; CDR3nt: TGTGCCAGCAGCTTACGAGACAATCAGCCCCAGCATTTT
d_gene: TRBD1; j_gene: TRBJ1-6; abundance: -; v_gene: TRBV19; CDR3aa: CASSPRGQRTNSPLHF; CDR3nt: TGTGCCAGTAGTCCCCGGGGACAGCGAACTAATTCACCCCTCCACTTT
d_gene: -; j_gene: TRBJ2-3; abundance: -; v_gene: TRBV5-6; CDR3aa: CASSLGGSTDTQYF; CDR3nt: TGTGCCAGCAGCTTGGGCGGAAGCACAGATACGCAGTATTTT